The entry below gives a single TCR beta chain sequence along with its context. This record comes from a study of sequential checkpoint blockade in melanoma. Study-level background: Arm A got nivolumab then ipilimumab; arm B the reverse, 1:1.

Some clones are missing from TCRdb's copy, which holds only in-frame ones; the method was immunoSEQ multiplex PCR. Of under 13,000 clones listed, 55% to 70% are singletons. Germline V gene data show CDR1 as KGHSH and CDR2 as LQKENI. The CDR3 spans 18 residues. V was clipped by 0 bases and J by 2 bases, with 17 bases between them. Treatment denoted: randomized to nivolumab then ipilimumab (arm A) or the reverse (arm B). PBMC sorting kept live CD3+CD8+ cells without CD19 or CD56. The TCR sequence derives from a human donor with melanoma. Sequences were derived from CD8+ T cells sorted from blood (inferred from file names), sampled from a patient given nivolumab and ipilimumab in sequence. The rearrangement uses TRBV18 and TRBJ2-1; a possible D gene is TRBD1 (5 bases). CDR3 region: CASSPPFGHKIPYNEQFF. CDR3 in DNA: TGTGCCAGCTCACCACCGTTTGGACACAAAATCCCCTACAATGAGCAGTTCTTC.